Listed below are T cell receptor beta chains from one sample, sequenced in a study of blood T cell repertoires in COVID-19. Assay: immunoSEQ multiplex PCR; the TCRdb copy retains only in-frame clones and omits some. Of approximately 290,000 clones in the sample, roughly nine tenths are singletons; the top ten hold approximately 2%. What was sequenced was peripheral blood. The receptors derive from a young man with active or convalescent COVID-19. Both conserved end residues are part of each CDR3. A D gene is named only where the DNA matches it firmly. A row's size may be missing; if present it is once, few, many or a size class.

J,size,V,D,DNA,CDR3
TRBJ1-5,-,TRBV19,-,TGTGCCAGTTCTTCAGGGGAAAGGGGCATATTTCAGCCCCAGCATTTT,CASSSGERGIFQPQHF
TRBJ2-1,once,TRBV3-1/TRBV3-2,-,TGTGCCAGCAGAGGAGCCTACAATGAGCAGTTCTTC,CASRGAYNEQFF
TRBJ1-2,-,TRBV20-1,-,TGCAGTGTCGAGGGCTACACCTTC,CSVEGYTF
TRBJ2-1,-,TRBV10-2,TRBD2,TGCGCCAGCAGTGAGTCAGGACTAGCGGGAGACTATGAGCAGTTCTTC,CASSESGLAGDYEQFF
TRBJ2-7,-,TRBV4-1,-,TGCGCCAGCAGCCAAGATTCTACAGGGAAAATGTACGAGCAGTACTTC,CASSQDSTGKMYEQYF
TRBJ1-6,once,TRBV27,TRBD1,TGTGCCAGCAGCATCGGGACAGGGATTTCACCCCTCCACTTT,CASSIGTGISPLHF
TRBJ2-1,-,TRBV5-4,-,TGTGCCAGCAGCCCAGCAGGGGGGAGCTCCTACAATGAGCAGTTCTTC,CASSPAGGSSYNEQFF
TRBJ1-3,-,TRBV5-6,-,TGTGCCAGCAGCAAGAGGGCGTCGGCAGCCAGCTCTGGAAACACCATATATTTT,CASSKRASAASSGNTIYF
TRBJ2-7,once,TRBV2,TRBD2,TGTGCCAGCAGTGAAGAAGCTAGCGGGAAATCCTACGAGCAGTACTTC,CASSEEASGKSYEQYF
TRBJ2-6,-,TRBV6-4,TRBD1,TGTGCCAGCAGTGGAACAGGGGGCACTGGGGCCAACGTCCTGACTTTC,CASSGTGGTGANVLTF
TRBJ1-3,-,TRBV4-3,TRBD1,TGCGCCAGCAGCCACGCAGGGGGTGACGGAAACACCATATATTTT,CASSHAGGDGNTIYF
TRBJ2-7,-,TRBV3-1/TRBV3-2,-,TGTGCCAGCAGCCAAGGGGAGGTCGAGCAGTACTTC,CASSQGEVEQYF
TRBJ1-5,-,TRBV5-6,-,TGTGCCAGCAGCCGAAGGAGACTAGATAGCAATCAGCCCCAGCATTTT,CASSRRRLDSNQPQHF